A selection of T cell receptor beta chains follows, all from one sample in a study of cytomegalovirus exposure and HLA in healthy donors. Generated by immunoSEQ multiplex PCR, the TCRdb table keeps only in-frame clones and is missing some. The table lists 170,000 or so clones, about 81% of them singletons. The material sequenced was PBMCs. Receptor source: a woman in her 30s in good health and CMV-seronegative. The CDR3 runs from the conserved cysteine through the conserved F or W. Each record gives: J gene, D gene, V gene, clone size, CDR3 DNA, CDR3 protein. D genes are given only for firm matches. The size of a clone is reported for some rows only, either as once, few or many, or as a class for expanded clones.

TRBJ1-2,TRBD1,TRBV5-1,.,TGCGCCAGCAGCCGTACAGGGGGCGATGGCTACACCTTC,CASSRTGGDGYTF
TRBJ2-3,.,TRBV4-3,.,TGCGCCAGCAGCCAAACGGGGTCCGGCACAGATACGCAGTATTTT,CASSQTGSGTDTQYF
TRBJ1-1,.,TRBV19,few,TGTGCCAGTAACCAACAGGGAGACACTGAAGCTTTCTTT,CASNQQGDTEAFF
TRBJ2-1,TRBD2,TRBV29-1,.,TGCGGCGTGACTCTGGCGACTAGCCCCAATGAGCAGTTCTTC,CGVTLATSPNEQFF
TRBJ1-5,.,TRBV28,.,TGTGCCAGCAGCGTACAGGTACAGCCCCAGCATTTT,CASSVQVQPQHF
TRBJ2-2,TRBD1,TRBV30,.,TGTGCCTGGAGTGTAGAAGGACAGGACACCGGGGAGCTGTTTTTT,CAWSVEGQDTGELFF
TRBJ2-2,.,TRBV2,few,TGTGCCAGCACGGGGGTAGAGGTGGGCACCGGGGAGCTGTTTTTT,CASTGVEVGTGELFF
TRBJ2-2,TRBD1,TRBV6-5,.,TGTGCCAGCACCAGGACAGGGATCGCCGGGGAGCTGTTTTTT,CASTRTGIAGELFF
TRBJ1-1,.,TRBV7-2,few,TGTGCCAGCAGCCCGGGGGGGGTGAACACTGAAGCTTTCTTT,CASSPGGVNTEAFF
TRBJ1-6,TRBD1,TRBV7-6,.,TGTGCCAGCAGCGAAGGGACAGGGGACAATTCACCCCTCCACTTT,CASSEGTGDNSPLHF
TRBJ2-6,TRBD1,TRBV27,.,TGTGCCAGCTTCAGGACAGGGCTCGTCTCTGGGGCCAACGTCCTGACTTTC,CASFRTGLVSGANVLTF
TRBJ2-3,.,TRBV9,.,TGTGCCAGCAGCGTAGCGGGGGCAGATACGCAGTATTTT,CASSVAGADTQYF
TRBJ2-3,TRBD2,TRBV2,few,TGTGCCAGCTTCGGGACTACCCTTGGGAGTGTGACAGATACGCAGTATTTT,CASFGTTLGSVTDTQYF
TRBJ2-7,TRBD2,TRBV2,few,TGTGCCAGCAGTGAAGGCGGGAGGGCCAGGGAGCAGTACTTC,CASSEGGRAREQYF
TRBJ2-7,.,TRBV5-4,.,TGTGCCAGCAGCTTGCGGCAGGGTAGTTACGAGCAGTACTTC,CASSLRQGSYEQYF
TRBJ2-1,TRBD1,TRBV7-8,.,TGTGCCAGCAGCCCGGGACAGGACTACAATGAGCAGTTCTTC,CASSPGQDYNEQFF
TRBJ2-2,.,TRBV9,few,TGTGCCAGCAGCGTAGGAGAGGAGAAGATTCGCACCGGGGAGCTGTTTTTT,CASSVGEEKIRTGELFF
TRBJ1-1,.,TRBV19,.,TGTGCCAATACCGCGGCAGTCGGCACTGAAGCTTTCTTT,CANTAAVGTEAFF
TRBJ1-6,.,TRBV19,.,TGTGCCAGTAGCCTCCAGGGTATGAATTCACCCCTCCACTTT,CASSLQGMNSPLHF
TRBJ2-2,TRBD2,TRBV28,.,TGTGCCATCCAATCTGGACTAGCCAACACCGGGGAGCTGTTTTTT,CAIQSGLANTGELFF
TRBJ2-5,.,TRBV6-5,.,TGTGCCAGCAGTTATCAGGGCGGGGGCTCCCAAGAGACCCAGTACTTC,CASSYQGGGSQETQYF
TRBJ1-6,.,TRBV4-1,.,TGCGCCAGCAGCCAAGAGGGGACAATGATGAGCTCACCCCTCCACTTT,CASSQEGTMMSSPLHF
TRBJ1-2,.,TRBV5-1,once,TGCGCCAGCAGCCCAGGCTTGGAACAGAACTATGGCTACACCTTC,CASSPGLEQNYGYTF
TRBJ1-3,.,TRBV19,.,TGTGCCAGTAGTATAGTGGACACTTCTGGAAACACCATATATTTT,CASSIVDTSGNTIYF
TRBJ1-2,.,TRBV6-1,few,TGTGCCAGCCTCTGGCGGGACTCCGGGGGCTACACCTTC,CASLWRDSGGYTF
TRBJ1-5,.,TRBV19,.,TGTGCCAGTAGTATCGACAGCTACAATCAGCCCCAGCATTTT,CASSIDSYNQPQHF
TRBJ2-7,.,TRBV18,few,TGTGCCAGCTCACCACCCAGCTCCTACGAGCAGTACTTC,CASSPPSSYEQYF
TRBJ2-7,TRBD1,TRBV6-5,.,TGTGCCAGCAGCCGAGGGACAGGTAGCTACGAGCAGTACTTC,CASSRGTGSYEQYF
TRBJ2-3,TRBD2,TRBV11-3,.,TGTGCCAGCAGCTTCGGACTAGCGGGAGTGGGAGATACGCAGTATTTT,CASSFGLAGVGDTQYF
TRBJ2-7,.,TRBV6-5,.,TGTGCCAGCAGTAACGGTCGGGTCCCCTACGAGCAGTACTTC,CASSNGRVPYEQYF
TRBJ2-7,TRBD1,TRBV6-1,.,TGTGCCAGCAGTGCCGACGGGACAGAGTTCTCCTACGAGCAGTACTTC,CASSADGTEFSYEQYF
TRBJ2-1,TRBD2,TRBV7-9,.,TGTGCCAGCAGCTTAGGTAGCGGGAGTTCGGATGAGCAGTTCTTC,CASSLGSGSSDEQFF
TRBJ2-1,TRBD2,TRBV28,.,TGTGCCAGCAGTTCCGCGGGGGGGCAAGGTGAGCAGTTCTTC,CASSSAGGQGEQFF
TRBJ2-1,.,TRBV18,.,TGTGCCAGCTCACCAACACGGGATAATGAGCAGTTCTTC,CASSPTRDNEQFF
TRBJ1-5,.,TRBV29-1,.,TGCAGCGTTGCCGATAGCGGCAATCAGCCCCAGCATTTT,CSVADSGNQPQHF
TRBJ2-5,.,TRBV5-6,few,TGTGCCAGCAGCTTGTATGGGGGCGCGGGAGAGACCCAGTACTTC,CASSLYGGAGETQYF